This is a list of T cell receptor beta chains from one sample in a study of T cell responses to AZD1222 COVID-19 vaccine. Assay: immunoSEQ multiplex PCR; the TCRdb copy retains only in-frame clones and omits some. The sample shows about 140,000 clones, 90% to 95% of them seen only once. The sample consisted of peripheral blood, taken on day 0 of MenACWY control vaccination. The receptors shown here come from an adult in good health. Each CDR3 is given with its conserved first and last residue. The D gene is left open where the match is weak. Clone size is shown for a subset of rows, as once, few, many or a class of expanded clone.

j_gene: TRBJ2-2; abundance: NA; d_gene: NA; v_gene: TRBV9; len: 16; CDR3nt: TGTGCCAGCAGCGTAGGACCTAGCGAGAACACCGGGGAGCTGTTTTTT; CDR3aa: CASSVGPSENTGELFF
j_gene: TRBJ1-1; abundance: NA; d_gene: NA; v_gene: TRBV7-2; len: 14; CDR3nt: TGTGCCAGCAGCCTGGGACATTCGAACACTGAAGCTTTCTTT; CDR3aa: CASSLGHSNTEAFF
j_gene: TRBJ2-1; abundance: NA; d_gene: TRBD1; v_gene: TRBV5-1; len: 15; CDR3nt: TGCGCCAGCAGCCTTGGGACAGGGACTTTCAATGAGCAGTTCTTC; CDR3aa: CASSLGTGTFNEQFF
j_gene: TRBJ1-6; abundance: NA; d_gene: NA; v_gene: TRBV9; len: 14; CDR3nt: TGTGCCAGCAGCGTGGGGGCTAGGGATTCACCCCTCCACTTT; CDR3aa: CASSVGARDSPLHF
j_gene: TRBJ1-1; abundance: NA; d_gene: NA; v_gene: TRBV5-1; len: 13; CDR3nt: TGCGCCACCAAACTTGTCGGTGGGACTGAAGCTTTCTTT; CDR3aa: CATKLVGGTEAFF
j_gene: TRBJ2-7; abundance: once; d_gene: TRBD1; v_gene: TRBV28; len: 15; CDR3nt: TGTGCCAGCAGTCAGCGGGGACAGGGCCCCGTGGCGCAGTACTTC; CDR3aa: CASSQRGQGPVAQYF
j_gene: TRBJ2-2; abundance: NA; d_gene: TRBD1; v_gene: TRBV2; len: 16; CDR3nt: TGTGCCAGCAGCTATACAGGGGGCGCGAACACCGGGGAGCTGTTTTTT; CDR3aa: CASSYTGGANTGELFF
j_gene: TRBJ2-5; abundance: NA; d_gene: NA; v_gene: TRBV7-3; len: 13; CDR3nt: TGTGCCAGCAGTATCAGCGTCCAAGAGACCCAGTACTTC; CDR3aa: CASSISVQETQYF
j_gene: TRBJ2-7; abundance: NA; d_gene: NA; v_gene: TRBV3-1/TRBV3-2; len: 12; CDR3nt: TGTGCCAGCAGCCAAGTTAACTACGAGCAGTACTTC; CDR3aa: CASSQVNYEQYF
j_gene: TRBJ2-7; abundance: NA; d_gene: TRBD2; v_gene: TRBV7-2; len: 17; CDR3nt: TGTGCCAGCAACTTCTGGCCTAGCGGAGCAGAGGTTGCCAAGCAGTACTTC; CDR3aa: CASNFWPSGAEVAKQYF
j_gene: TRBJ2-2; abundance: NA; d_gene: NA; v_gene: TRBV19; len: 16; CDR3nt: TGTGCCAGTAGTATAGGATGGGGCGCGAACACCGGGGAGCTGTTTTTT; CDR3aa: CASSIGWGANTGELFF
j_gene: TRBJ2-7; abundance: NA; d_gene: TRBD1; v_gene: TRBV5-1; len: 19; CDR3nt: TGCGCCAGCAGCTTTTCTAGACAGGGTCGATACAACCTTTCCTACGAGCAGTACTTC; CDR3aa: CASSFSRQGRYNLSYEQYF
j_gene: TRBJ2-7; abundance: NA; d_gene: NA; v_gene: TRBV7-2; len: 12; CDR3nt: TGTGCCAGCAGCCAGGCCGAGGCCGAGCAGTACTTC; CDR3aa: CASSQAEAEQYF
j_gene: TRBJ1-1; abundance: NA; d_gene: TRBD1; v_gene: TRBV5-1; len: 16; CDR3nt: TGCGCCAGCAGCTCGACGACAGGGATCAAGAACACTGAAGCTTTCTTT; CDR3aa: CASSSTTGIKNTEAFF
j_gene: TRBJ1-3; abundance: NA; d_gene: NA; v_gene: TRBV6-1; len: 14; CDR3nt: TGTGCCAGCAGTGACCGGACGAGTGTGGACACCATATATTTT; CDR3aa: CASSDRTSVDTIYF
j_gene: TRBJ2-2; abundance: NA; d_gene: TRBD2; v_gene: TRBV9; len: 15; CDR3nt: TGTGCCAGCACCCATAGCGGGGGGAACACCGGGGAGCTGTTTTTT; CDR3aa: CASTHSGGNTGELFF